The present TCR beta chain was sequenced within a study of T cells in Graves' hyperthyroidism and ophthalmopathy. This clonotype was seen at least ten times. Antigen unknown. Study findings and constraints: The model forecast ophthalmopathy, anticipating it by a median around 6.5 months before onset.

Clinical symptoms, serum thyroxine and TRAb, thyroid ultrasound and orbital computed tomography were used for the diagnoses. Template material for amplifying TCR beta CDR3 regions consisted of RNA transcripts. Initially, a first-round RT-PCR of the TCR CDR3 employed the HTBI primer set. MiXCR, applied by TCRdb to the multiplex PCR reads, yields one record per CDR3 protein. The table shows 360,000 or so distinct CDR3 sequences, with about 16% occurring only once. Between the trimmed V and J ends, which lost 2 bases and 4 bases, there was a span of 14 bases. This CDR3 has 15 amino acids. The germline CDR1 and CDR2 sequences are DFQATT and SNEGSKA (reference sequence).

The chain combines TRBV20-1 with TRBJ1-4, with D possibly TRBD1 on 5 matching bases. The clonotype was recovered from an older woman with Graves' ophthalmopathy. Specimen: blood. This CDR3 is CSARRTGGLNEKLFF. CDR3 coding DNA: TGCAGTGCTAGACGTACAGGAGGACTTAATGAAAAACTGTTTTTT.